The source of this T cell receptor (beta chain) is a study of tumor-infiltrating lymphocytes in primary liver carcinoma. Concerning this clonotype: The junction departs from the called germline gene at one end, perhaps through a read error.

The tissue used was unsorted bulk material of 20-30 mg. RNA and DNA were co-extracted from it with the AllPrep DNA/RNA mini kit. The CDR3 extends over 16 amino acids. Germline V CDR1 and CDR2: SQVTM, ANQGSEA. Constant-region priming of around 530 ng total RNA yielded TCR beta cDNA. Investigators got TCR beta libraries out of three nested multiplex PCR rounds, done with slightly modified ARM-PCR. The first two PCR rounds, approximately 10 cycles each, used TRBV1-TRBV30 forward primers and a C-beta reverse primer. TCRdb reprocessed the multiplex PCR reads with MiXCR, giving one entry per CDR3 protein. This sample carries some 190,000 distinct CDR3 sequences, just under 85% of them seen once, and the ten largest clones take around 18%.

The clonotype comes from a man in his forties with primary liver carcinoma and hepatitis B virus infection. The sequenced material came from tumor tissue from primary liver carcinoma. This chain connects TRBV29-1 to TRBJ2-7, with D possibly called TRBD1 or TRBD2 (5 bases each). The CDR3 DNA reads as TGCAGCGCCATGACATCTGGGACCAGCACTCACTACGAGCAGTATTTC. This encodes CSAMTSGTSTHYEQYF.